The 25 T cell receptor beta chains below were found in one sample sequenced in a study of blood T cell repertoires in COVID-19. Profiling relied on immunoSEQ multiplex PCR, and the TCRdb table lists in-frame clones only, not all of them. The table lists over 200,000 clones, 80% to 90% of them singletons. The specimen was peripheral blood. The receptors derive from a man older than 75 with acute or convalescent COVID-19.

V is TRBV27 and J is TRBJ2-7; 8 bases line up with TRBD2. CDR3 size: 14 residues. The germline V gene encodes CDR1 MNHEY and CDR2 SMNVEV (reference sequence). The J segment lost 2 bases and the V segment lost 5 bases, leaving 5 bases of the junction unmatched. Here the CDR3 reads CASSPTSAPYEQYF. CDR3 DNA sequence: TGTGCCAGCAGTCCGACTAGCGCGCCCTACGAGCAGTACTTC.

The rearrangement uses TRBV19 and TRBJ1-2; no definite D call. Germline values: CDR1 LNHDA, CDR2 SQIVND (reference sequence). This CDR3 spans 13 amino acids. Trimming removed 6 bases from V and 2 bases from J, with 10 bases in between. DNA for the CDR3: TGTGCCAGTAGGCGGGCGGGGAACTATGGCTACACCTTC. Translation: CASRRAGNYGYTF.

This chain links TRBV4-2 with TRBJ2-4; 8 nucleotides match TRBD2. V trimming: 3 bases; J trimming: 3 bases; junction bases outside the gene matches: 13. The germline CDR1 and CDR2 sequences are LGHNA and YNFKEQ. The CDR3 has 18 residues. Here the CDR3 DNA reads TGTGCCAGCAGCCAGGAGCGGGGGTGGGGTCAATTCAAAAACATTCAGTACTTC. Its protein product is CASSQERGWGQFKNIQYF.

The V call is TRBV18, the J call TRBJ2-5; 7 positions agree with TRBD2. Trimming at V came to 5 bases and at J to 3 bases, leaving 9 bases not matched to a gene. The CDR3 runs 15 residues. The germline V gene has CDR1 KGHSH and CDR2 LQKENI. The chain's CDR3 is CASSAFFAGEETQYF. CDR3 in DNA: TGTGCCAGCTCAGCCTTCTTTGCGGGGGAAGAGACCCAGTACTTC.

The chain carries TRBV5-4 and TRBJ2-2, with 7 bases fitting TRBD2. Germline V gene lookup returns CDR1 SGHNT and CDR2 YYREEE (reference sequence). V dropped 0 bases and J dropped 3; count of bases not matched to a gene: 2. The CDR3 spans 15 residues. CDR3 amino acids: CASSLAGGDTGELFF. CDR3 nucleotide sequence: TGTGCCAGCAGCTTGGCGGGGGGAGACACCGGGGAGCTGTTTTTT.

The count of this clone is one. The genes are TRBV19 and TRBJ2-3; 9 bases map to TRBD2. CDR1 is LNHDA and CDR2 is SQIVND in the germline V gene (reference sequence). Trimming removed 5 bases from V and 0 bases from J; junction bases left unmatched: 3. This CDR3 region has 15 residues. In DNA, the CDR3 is TGTGCCAGTAGTGGAGCGGGGGGTAGCACAGATACGCAGTATTTT. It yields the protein CASSGAGGSTDTQYF.

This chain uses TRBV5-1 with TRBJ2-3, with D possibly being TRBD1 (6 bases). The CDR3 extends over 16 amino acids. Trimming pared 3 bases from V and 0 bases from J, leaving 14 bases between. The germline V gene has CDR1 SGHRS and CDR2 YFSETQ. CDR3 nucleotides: TGCGCCAGCAGCTCAGGACAGACTACTAGCACAGATACGCAGTATTTT. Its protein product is CASSSGQTTSTDTQYF.

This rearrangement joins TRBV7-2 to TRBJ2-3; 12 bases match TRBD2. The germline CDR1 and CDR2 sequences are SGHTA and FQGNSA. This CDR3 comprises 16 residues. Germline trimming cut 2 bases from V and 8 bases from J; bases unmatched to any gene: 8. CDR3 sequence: CASSLTRLAGGGTQYF. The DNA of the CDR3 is TGTGCCAGCAGCTTAACCCGGCTAGCGGGGGGGGGTACGCAGTATTTT.

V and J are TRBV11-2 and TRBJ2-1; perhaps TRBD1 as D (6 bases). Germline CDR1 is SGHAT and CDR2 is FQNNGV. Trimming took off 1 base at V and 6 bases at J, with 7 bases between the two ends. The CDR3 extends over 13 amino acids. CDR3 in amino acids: CASSLGGGNEQFF. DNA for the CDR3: TGTGCCAGCAGCTTAGGAGGGGGCAATGAGCAGTTCTTC. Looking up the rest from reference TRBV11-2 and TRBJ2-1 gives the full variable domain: EAGVAQSPRYKIIEKRQSVAFWCNPISGHATLYWYQQILGQGPKLLIQFQNNGVVDDSQLPKDRFSAERLKGVDSTLKIQPAKLEDSAVYLCASSLGGGNEQFFGPGTRLTVL.

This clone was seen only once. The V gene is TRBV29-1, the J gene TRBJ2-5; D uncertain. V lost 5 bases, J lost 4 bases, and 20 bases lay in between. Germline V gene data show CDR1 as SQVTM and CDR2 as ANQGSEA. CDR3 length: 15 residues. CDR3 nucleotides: TGCAGCGTTAGCCCGAGACTCGACCACTCAGAGACCCAGTACTTC. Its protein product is CSVSPRLDHSETQYF. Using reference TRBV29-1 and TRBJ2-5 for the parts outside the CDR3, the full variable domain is SAVISQKPSRDICQRGTSLTIQCQVDSQVTMMFWYRQQPGQSLTLIATANQGSEATYESGFVIDKFPISRPNLTFSTLTVSNMSPEDSSIYLCSVSPRLDHSETQYFGPGTRLLVL.

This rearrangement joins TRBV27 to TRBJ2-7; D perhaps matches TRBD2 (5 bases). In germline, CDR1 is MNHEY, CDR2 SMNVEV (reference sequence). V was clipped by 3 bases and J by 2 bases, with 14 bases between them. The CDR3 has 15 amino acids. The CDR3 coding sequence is TGTGCCAGCAGTTTCGTGGGAGTAGGGACCTACGAGCAGTACTTC. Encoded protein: CASSFVGVGTYEQYF.

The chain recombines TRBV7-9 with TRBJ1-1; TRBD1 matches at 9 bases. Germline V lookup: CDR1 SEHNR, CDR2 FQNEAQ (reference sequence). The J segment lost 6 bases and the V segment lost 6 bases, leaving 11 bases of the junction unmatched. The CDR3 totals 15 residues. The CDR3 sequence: CASRARGTGISEAFF. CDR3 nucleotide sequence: TGTGCCAGCAGGGCGCGGGGGACAGGGATTTCTGAAGCTTTCTTT. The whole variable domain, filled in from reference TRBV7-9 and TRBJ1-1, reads DTGVSQNPRHKITKRGQNVTFRCDPISEHNRLYWYRQTLGQGPEFLTYFQNEAQLEKSRLLSDRFSAERPKGSFSTLEIQRTEQGDSAMYLCASRARGTGISEAFFGQGTRLTVV.

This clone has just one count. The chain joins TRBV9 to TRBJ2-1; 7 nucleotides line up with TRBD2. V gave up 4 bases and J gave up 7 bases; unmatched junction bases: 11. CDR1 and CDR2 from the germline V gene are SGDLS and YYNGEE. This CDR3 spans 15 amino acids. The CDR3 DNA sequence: TGTGCCAGCAGCCTCGGGGGGACCGGCGCGAATGAGCAGTTCTTC. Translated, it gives CASSLGGTGANEQFF.

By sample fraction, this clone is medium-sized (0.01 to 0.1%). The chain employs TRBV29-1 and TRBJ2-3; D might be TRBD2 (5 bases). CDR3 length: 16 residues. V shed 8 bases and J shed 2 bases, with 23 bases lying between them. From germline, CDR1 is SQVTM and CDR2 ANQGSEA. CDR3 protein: CSPLSGLGGSTDTQYF. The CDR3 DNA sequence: TGCAGCCCCCTTTCGGGTCTCGGCGGGTCCACAGATACGCAGTATTTT.

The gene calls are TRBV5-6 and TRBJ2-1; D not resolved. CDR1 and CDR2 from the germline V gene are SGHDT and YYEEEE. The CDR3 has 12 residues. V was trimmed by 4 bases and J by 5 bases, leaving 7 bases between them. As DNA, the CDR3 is TGTGCCAGCAGCGGCACCCACAATGAGCAGTTCTTC. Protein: CASSGTHNEQFF.

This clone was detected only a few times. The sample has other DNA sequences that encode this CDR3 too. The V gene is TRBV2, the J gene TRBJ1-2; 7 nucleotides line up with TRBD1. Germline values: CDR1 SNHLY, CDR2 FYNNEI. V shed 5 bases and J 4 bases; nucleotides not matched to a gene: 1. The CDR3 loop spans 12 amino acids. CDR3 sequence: CASSRTGYGYTF. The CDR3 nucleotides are TGTGCCAGCAGTAGGACAGGCTATGGCTACACCTTC.

The CDR3 DNA reads as TGCGCCAGCAGCCGAGATAGCGGGAGCGCAGATACGCAGTATTTT. Translating gives CASSRDSGSADTQYF. This chain connects TRBV5-1 to TRBJ2-3; the match to TRBD2 covers 9 bases. This CDR3 comprises 15 residues. V shed 4 bases and J 4 bases; nucleotides not matched to a gene: 7. Germline loops: CDR1 SGHRS, CDR2 YFSETQ.

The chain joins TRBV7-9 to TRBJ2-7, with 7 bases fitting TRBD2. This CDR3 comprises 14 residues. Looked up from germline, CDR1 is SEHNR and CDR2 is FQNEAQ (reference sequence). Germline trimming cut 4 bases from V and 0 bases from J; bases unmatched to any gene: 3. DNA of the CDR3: TGTGCCAGCAGCTCTGCGGGAGCCTCCTACGAGCAGTACTTC. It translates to CASSSAGASYEQYF.

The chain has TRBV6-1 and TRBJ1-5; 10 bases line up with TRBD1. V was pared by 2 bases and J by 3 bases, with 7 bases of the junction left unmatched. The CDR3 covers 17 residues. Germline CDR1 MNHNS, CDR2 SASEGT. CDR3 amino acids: CASSELAGQGYNQPQHF. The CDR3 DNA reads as TGTGCCAGCAGTGAACTGGCGGGACAGGGGTACAATCAGCCCCAGCATTTT.

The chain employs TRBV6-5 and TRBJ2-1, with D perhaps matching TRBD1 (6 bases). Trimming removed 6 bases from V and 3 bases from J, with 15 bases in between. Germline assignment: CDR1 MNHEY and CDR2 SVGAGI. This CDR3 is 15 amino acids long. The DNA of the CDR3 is TGTGCCAGCAGCCGAAATGGACAGAACTACAATGAGCAGTTCTTC. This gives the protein CASSRNGQNYNEQFF.

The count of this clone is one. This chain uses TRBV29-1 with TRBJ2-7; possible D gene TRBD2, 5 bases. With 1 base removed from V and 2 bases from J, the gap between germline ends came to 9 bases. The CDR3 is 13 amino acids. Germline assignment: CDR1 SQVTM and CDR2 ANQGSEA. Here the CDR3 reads CSVEATGTYEQYF. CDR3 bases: TGCAGCGTTGAAGCTACGGGGACCTACGAGCAGTACTTC.

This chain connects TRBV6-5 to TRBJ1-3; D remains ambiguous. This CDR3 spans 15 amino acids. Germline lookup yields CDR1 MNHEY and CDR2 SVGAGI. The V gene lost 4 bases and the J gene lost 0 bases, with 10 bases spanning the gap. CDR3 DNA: TGTGCCAGCAGTTTCGACGGGATCTCTGGAAACACCATATATTTT. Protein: CASSFDGISGNTIYF.

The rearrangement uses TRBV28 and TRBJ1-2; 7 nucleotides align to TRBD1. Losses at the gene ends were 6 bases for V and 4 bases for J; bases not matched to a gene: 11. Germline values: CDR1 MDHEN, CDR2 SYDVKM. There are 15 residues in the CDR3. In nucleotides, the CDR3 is TGTGCCAGCAGCACCATCCATGGACAGGTCTATGGCTACACCTTC. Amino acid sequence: CASSTIHGQVYGYTF.

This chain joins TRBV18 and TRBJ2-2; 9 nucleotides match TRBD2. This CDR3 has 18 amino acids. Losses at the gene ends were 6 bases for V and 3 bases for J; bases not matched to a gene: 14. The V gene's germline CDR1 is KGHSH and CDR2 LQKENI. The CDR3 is CASSPTGIAGVHTGELFF. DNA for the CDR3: TGTGCCAGCTCGCCGACAGGGATAGCGGGAGTTCACACCGGGGAGCTGTTTTTT.

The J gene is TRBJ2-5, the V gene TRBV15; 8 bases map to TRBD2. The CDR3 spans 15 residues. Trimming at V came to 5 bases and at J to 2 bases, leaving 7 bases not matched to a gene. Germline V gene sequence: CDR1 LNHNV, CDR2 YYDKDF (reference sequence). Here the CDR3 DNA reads TGTGCCACCAGCCGAGCGGGGGTCCTTCAAGAGACCCAGTACTTC. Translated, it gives CATSRAGVLQETQYF. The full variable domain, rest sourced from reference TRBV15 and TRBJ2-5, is DAMVIQNPRYQVTQFGKPVTLSCSQTLNHNVMYWYQQKSSQAPKLLFHYYDKDFNNEADTPDNFQSRRPNTSFCFLDIRSPGLGDTAMYLCATSRAGVLQETQYFGPGTRLLVL.